Reported below is one T cell receptor beta chain. Some clones are missing from TCRdb's copy, which holds only in-frame ones; the method was immunoSEQ multiplex PCR. This sample has some 760,000 clones, with approximately 85% found just once. The ends were cut back, 3 bases at V and 3 bases at J, with 24 bases in the middle. The CDR3 has 18 amino acids. Per the germline V gene, CDR1 is SGHTA and CDR2 is FQGTGA. The data belong to a study of shared T cell receptors in the human thymus. These sequences were also reported in another study, on human thymus T cells. That study adds: Resections that were taken during corrective heart surgery supplied the thymus tissue. Thymic and blood repertoires appeared to show biased V and J gene usage. Related work found strong thymic repertoire overlap between unrelated individuals.

Specimen: thymocytes. The rearrangement uses TRBV7-3 and TRBJ2-7, with a tentative D call TRBD1 (5 bases). The TCR originated in a girl under three years old with a congenital heart defect. The CDR3 is CASSFDPFRRALSYEQYF. CDR3 coding DNA: TGTGCCAGCAGCTTCGACCCCTTCCGCAGGGCCTTAAGCTACGAGCAGTACTTC. Filled out from reference TRBV7-3 and TRBJ2-7, the complete variable domain reads GAGVSQTPSNKVTEKGKYVELRCDPISGHTALYWYRQSLGQGPEFLIYFQGTGAADDSGLPNDRFFAVRPEGSVSTLKIQRTERGDSAVYLCASSFDPFRRALSYEQYFGPGTRLTVT.